Sequencing of this T cell receptor (beta chain) was carried out in a study of blood T cell repertoires in COVID-19. Across the whole study: Samples taken during acute and convalescent COVID-19 were collected in the United States, Italy and Spain. Sources were T cells, B-cell-depleted T cells, or PBMCs; the material itself was cDNA or gDNA.

Losses at the gene ends were 3 bases for V and 2 bases for J; bases not matched to a gene: 4. The germline V gene has CDR1 SGHRS and CDR2 YFSETQ. CDR3 length equals 17 residues. TCRdb keeps only in-frame clones here, not all; method: immunoSEQ multiplex PCR. The top ten hold about 11% of the sample, which has 250,000 to 300,000 clones, roughly 90% seen once. The chain has TRBV5-1 and TRBJ2-6; the match to TRBD1 covers 11 bases. The TCR was taken from a woman in her 30s with COVID-19, enrolled during active disease. The sequenced sample consisted of peripheral blood. The CDR3 reads CASSSWTGGAGANVLTF. Written as DNA, the CDR3 is TGCGCCAGCAGCTCCTGGACAGGGGGCGCTGGGGCCAACGTCCTGACTTTC.